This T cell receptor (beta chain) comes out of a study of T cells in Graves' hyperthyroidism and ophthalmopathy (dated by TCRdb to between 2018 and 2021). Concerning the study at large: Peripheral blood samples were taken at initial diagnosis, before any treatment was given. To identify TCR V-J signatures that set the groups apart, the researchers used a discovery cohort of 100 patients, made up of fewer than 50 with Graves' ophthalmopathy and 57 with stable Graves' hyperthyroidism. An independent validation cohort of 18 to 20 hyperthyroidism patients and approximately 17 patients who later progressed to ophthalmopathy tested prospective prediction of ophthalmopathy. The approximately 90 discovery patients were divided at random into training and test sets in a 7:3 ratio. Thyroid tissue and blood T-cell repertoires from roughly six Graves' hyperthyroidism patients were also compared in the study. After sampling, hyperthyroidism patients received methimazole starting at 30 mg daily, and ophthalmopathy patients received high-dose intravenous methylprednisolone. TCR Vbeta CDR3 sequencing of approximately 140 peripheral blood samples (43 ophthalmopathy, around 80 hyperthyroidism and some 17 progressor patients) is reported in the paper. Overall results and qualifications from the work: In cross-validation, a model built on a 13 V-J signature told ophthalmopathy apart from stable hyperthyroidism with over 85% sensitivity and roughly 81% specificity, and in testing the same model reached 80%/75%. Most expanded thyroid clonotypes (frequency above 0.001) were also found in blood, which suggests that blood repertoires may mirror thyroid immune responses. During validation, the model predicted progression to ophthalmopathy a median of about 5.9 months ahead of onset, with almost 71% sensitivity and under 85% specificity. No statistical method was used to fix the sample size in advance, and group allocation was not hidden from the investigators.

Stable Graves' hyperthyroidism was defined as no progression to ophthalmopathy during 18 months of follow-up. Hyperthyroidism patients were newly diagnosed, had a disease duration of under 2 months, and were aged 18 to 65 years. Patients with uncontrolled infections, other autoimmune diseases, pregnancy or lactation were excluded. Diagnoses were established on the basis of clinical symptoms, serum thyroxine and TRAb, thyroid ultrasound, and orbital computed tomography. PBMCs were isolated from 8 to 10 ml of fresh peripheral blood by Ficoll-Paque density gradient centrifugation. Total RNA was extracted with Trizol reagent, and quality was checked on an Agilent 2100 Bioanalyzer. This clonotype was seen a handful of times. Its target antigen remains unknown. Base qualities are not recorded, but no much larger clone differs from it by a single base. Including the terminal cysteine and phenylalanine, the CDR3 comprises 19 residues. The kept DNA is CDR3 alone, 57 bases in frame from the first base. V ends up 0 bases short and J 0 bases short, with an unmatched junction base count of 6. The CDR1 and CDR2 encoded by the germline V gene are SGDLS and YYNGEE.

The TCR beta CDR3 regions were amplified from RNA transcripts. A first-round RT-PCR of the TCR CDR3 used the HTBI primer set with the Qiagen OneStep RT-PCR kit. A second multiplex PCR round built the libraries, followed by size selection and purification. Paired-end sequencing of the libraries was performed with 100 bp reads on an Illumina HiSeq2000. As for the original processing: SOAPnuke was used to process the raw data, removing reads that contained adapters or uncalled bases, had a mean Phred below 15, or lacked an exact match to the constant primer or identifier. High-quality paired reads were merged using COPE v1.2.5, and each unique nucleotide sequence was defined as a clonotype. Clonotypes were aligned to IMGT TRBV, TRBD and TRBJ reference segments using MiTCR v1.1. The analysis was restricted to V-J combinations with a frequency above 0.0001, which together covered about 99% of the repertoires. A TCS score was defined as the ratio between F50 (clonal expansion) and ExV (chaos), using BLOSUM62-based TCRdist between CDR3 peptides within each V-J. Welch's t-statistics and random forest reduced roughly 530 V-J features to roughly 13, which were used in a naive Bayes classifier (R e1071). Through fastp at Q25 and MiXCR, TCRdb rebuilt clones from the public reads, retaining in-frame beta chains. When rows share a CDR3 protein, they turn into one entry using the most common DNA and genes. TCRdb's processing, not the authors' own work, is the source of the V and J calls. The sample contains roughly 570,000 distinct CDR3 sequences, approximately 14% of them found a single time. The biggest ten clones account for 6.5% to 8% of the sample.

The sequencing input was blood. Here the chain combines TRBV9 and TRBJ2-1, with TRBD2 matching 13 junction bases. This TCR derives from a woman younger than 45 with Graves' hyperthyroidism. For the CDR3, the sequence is CASSVARTSGSRSYNEQFF. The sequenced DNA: TGTGCCAGCAGCGTAGCCCGGACTAGCGGGAGTCGCTCCTACAATGAGCAGTTCTTC.